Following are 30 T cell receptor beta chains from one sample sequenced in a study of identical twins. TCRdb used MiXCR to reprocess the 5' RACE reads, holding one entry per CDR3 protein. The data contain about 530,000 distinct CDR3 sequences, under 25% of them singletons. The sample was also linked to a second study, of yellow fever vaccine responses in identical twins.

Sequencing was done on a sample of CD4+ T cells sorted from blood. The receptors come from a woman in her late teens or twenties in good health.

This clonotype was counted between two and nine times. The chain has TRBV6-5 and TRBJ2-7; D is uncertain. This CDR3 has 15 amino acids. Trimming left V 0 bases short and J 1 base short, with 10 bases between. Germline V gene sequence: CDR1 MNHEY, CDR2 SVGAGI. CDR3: CASSYSGSGSYEQYV. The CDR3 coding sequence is TGTGCCAGCAGTTACTCGGGTTCCGGTTCCTACGAGCAGTACGTC.

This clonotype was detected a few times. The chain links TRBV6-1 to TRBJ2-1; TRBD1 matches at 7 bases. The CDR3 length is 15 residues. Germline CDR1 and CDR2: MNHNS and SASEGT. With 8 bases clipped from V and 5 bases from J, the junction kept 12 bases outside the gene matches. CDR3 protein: CASGRSRQGNNEQFF. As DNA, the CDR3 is TGTGCCAGCGGCCGGTCGAGACAGGGTAACAATGAGCAGTTCTTC.

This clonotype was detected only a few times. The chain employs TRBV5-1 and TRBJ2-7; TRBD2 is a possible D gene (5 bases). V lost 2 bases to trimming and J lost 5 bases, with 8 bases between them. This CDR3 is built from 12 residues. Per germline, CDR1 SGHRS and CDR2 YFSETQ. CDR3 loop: CASSFIGDEQYF. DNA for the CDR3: TGCGCCAGCAGCTTCATCGGGGACGAGCAGTACTTC. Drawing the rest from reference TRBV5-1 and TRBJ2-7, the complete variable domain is KAGVTQTPRYLIKTRGQQVTLSCSPISGHRSVSWYQQTPGQGLQFLFEYFSETQRNKGNFPGRFSGRQFSNSRSEMNVSTLELGDSALYLCASSFIGDEQYFGPGTRLTVT.

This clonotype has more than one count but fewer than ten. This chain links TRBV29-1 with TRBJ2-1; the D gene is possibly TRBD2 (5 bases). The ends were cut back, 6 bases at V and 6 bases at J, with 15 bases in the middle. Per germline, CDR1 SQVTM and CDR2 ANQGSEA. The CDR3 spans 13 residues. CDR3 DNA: TGCAGCGTCGAGAGTGGAGGCCCCAATGAGCAGTTCTTC. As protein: CSVESGGPNEQFF.

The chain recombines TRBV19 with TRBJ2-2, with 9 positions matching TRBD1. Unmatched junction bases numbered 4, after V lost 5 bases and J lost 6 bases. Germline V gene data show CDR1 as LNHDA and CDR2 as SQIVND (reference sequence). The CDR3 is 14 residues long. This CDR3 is CASSPGQGPGELFF. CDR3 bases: TGTGCCAGTAGTCCGGGACAGGGCCCCGGGGAGCTGTTTTTT.

Written as DNA, the CDR3 is TGCGCCAGCAGCTGGGGACTAGCGGGAGGTCCGGACGAGCAGTACTTC. Translating it yields CASSWGLAGGPDEQYF. The chain uses TRBV5-1 and TRBJ2-7; 15 bases are a match to TRBD2. This CDR3 region has 16 residues. The V gene end was trimmed by 3 bases and the J gene end by 5 bases; junction bases not matched to a gene: 6. Germline CDR1 and CDR2: SGHRS and YFSETQ.

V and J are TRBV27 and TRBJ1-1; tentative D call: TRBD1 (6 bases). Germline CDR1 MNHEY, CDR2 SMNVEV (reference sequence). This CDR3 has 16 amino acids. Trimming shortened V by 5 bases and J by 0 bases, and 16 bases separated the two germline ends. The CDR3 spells CASSAPDRSLNTEAFF. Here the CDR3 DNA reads TGTGCCAGCAGTGCCCCCGACAGGTCCTTGAACACTGAAGCTTTCTTT.

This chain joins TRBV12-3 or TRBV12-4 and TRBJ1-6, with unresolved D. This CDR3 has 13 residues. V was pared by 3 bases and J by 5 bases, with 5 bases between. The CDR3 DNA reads TGTGCCAGCAGTTTCCCAAATAATTCACCCCTCCACTTT. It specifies CASSFPNNSPLHF.

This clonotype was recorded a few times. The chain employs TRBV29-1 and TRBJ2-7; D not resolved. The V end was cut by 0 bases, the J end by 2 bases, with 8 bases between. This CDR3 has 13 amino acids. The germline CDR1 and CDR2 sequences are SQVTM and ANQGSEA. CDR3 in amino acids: CSVEDYGAYEQYF. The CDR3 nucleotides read TGCAGCGTTGAAGATTATGGTGCCTACGAGCAGTACTTC.

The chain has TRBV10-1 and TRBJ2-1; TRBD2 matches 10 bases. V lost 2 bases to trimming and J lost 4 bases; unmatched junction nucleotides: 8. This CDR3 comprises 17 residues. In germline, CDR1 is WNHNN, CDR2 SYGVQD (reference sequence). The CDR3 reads CASSERKAGGQYNEQFF. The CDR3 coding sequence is TGCGCCAGCAGTGAGAGGAAAGCGGGAGGGCAGTACAATGAGCAGTTCTTC.

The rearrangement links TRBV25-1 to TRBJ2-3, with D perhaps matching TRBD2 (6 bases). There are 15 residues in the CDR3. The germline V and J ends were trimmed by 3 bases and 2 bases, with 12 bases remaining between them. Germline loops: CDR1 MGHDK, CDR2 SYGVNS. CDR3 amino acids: CASSDGGGLTDTQYF. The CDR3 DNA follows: TGTGCCAGCAGTGACGGGGGAGGCCTCACAGATACGCAGTATTTT. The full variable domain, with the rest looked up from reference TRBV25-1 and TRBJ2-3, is EADIYQTPRYLVIGTGKKITLECSQTMGHDKMYWYQQDPGMELHLIHYSYGVNSTEKGDLSSESTVSRIRTEHFPLTLESARPSHTSQYLCASSDGGGLTDTQYFGPGTRLTVL.

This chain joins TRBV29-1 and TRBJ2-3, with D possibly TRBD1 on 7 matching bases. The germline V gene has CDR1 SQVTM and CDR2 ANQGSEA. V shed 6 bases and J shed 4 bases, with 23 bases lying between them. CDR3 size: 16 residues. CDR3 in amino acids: CSVPSGPGGPSDTQYF. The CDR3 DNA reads TGCAGCGTGCCCTCGGGGCCAGGGGGGCCCTCAGATACGCAGTATTTT.

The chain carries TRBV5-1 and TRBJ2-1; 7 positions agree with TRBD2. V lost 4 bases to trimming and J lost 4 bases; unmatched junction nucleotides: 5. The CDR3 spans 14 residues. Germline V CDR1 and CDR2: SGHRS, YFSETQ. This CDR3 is CASSLRAGYNEQFF. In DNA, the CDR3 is TGCGCCAGCAGCCTGAGAGCGGGGTACAATGAGCAGTTCTTC.

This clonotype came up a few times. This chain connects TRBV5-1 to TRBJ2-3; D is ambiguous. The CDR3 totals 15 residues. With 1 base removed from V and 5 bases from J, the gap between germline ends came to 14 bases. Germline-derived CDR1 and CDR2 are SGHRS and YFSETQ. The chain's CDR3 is CASSLRWEREDTQYF. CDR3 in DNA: TGCGCCAGCAGCTTGAGGTGGGAAAGAGAAGATACGCAGTATTTT.

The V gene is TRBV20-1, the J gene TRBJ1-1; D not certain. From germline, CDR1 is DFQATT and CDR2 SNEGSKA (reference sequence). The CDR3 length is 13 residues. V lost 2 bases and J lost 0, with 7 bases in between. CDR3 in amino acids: CSARNGMNTEAFF. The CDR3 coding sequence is TGCAGTGCTAGAAACGGAATGAACACTGAAGCTTTCTTT.

The CDR3 DNA sequence: TGTGCCAGCTCACCCGACAGGCACCCCGGTTCTGAAGCTTTCTTT. It codes for CASSPDRHPGSEAFF. This chain connects TRBV18 to TRBJ1-1; D is possibly TRBD1 (6 bases). CDR1 KGHSH and CDR2 LQKENI come from the germline V gene. V lost 3 bases, J lost 6 bases, and 17 bases lay in between. The CDR3 consists of 15 residues.

The CDR3 loop is CASSPPFETQYF. CDR3 sequence (DNA): TGTGCCAGCAGTCCTCCCTTTGAGACCCAGTACTTC. The chain joins TRBV28 to TRBJ2-5; no definite D call. This CDR3 spans 12 amino acids. Trimming removed 5 bases from V and 5 bases from J, with 9 bases in between. CDR1 is MDHEN, CDR2 SYDVKM, per germline. Combining the CDR3 with reference TRBV28 and TRBJ2-5 gives the whole variable domain DVKVTQSSRYLVKRTGEKVFLECVQDMDHENMFWYRQDPGLGLRLIYFSYDVKMKEKGDIPEGYSVSREKKERFSLILESASTNQTSMYLCASSPPFETQYFGPGTRLLVL.

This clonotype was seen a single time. The CDR3 DNA is TGTGCCATCAGAGGCGGGAACTATGGCTACACCTTC. This codes for CAIRGGNYGYTF. The chain carries TRBV10-3 and TRBJ1-2; D gene ambiguous. In germline, CDR1 is ENHRY, CDR2 SYGVKD. Trimming took 6 bases from V and 2 from J, leaving 7 bases between them. CDR3 length equals 12 residues.

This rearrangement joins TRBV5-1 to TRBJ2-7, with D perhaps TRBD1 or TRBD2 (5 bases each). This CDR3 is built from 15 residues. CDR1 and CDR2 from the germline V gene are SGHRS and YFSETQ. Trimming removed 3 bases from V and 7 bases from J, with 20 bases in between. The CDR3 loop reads CASSSTGTVKGEQYF. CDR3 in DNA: TGCGCCAGCAGCTCCACCGGGACCGTTAAGGGAGAGCAGTACTTC.

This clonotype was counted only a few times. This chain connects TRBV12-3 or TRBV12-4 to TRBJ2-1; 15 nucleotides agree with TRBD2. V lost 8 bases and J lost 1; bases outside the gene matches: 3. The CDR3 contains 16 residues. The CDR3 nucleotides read TGTGCCAGCTCGGGGACTAGCGGGAGGTCCTACAATGAGCAGTTCTTC. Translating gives CASSGTSGRSYNEQFF.

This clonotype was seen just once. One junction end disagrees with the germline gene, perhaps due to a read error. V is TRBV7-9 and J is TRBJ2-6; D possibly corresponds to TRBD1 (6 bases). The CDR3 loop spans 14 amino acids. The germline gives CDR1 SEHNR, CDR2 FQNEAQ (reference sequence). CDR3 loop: CASSLAIGGNVLTF. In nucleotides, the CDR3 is TGTGCCAGCAGCTTAGCGATAGGGGGCAACGTCCTGACTTTC.

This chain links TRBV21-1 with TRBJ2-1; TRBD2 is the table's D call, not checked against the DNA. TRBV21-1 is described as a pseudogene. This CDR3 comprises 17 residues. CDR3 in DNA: TGTGCCAGCAGCAAACCGGGGAGGCGGGAGACCTACAATGAGGAGTTCTTC. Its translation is CASSKPGRRETYNEEFF.

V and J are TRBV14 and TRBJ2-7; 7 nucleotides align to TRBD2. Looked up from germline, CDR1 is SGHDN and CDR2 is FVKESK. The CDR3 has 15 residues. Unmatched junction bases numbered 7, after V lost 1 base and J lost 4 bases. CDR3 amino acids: CASSQVLAGAYEQYF. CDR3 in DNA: TGTGCCAGCAGCCAAGTTTTGGCGGGAGCTTACGAGCAGTACTTC. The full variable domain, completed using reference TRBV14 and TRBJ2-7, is EAGVTQFPSHSVIEKGQTVTLRCDPISGHDNLYWYRRVMGKEIKFLLHFVKESKQDESGMPNNRFLAERTGGTYSTLKVQPAELEDSGVYFCASSQVLAGAYEQYFGPGTRLTVT.

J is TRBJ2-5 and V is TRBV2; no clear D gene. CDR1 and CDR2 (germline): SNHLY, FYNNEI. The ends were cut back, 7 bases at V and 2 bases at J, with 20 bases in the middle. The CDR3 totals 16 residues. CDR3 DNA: TGTGCCAGCACCGTCGGAGACATAATCAAACAAGAGACCCAGTACTTC. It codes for CASTVGDIIKQETQYF.

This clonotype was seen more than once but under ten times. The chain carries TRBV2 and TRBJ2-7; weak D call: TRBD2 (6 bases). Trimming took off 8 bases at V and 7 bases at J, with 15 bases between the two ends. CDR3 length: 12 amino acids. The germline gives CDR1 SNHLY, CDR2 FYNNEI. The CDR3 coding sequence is TGTGCCAGCGGGGCGGGAACGGGGGAGCAGTACTTC. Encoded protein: CASGAGTGEQYF.

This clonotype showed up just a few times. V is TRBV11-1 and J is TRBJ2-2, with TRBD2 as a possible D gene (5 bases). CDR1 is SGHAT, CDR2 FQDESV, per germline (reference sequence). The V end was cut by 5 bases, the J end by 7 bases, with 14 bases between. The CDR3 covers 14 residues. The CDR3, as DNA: TGTGCCAGCAGCAAACGAGGGCTGGGCGGGGAGCTGTTTTTT. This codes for CASSKRGLGGELFF.

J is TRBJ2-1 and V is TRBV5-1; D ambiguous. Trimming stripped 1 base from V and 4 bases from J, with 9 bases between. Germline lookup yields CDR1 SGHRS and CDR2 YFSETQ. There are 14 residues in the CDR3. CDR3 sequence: CASSLWTDYNEQFF. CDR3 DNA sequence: TGCGCCAGCAGCTTGTGGACGGATTACAATGAGCAGTTCTTC.

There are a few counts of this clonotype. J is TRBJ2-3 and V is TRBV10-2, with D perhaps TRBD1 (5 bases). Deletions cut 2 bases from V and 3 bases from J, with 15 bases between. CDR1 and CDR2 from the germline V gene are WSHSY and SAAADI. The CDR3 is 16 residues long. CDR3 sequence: CASSEPYRFTTDTQYF. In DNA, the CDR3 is TGCGCCAGCAGTGAGCCGTACAGGTTTACTACAGATACGCAGTATTTT.

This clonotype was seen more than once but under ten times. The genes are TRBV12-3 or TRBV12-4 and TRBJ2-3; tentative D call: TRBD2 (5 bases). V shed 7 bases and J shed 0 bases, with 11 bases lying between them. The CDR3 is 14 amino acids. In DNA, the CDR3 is TGTGCCAGCACCCTTCGGACTAGCACAGATACGCAGTATTTT. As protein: CASTLRTSTDTQYF.

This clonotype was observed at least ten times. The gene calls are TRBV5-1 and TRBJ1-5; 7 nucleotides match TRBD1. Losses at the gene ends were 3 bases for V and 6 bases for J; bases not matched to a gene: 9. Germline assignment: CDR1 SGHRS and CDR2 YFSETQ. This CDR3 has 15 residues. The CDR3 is CASSYTGEVGQPQHF. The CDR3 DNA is TGCGCCAGCAGCTACACAGGGGAAGTCGGTCAGCCCCAGCATTTT. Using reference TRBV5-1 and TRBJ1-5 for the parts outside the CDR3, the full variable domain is KAGVTQTPRYLIKTRGQQVTLSCSPISGHRSVSWYQQTPGQGLQFLFEYFSETQRNKGNFPGRFSGRQFSNSRSEMNVSTLELGDSALYLCASSYTGEVGQPQHFGDGTRLSIL.